This T cell receptor (beta chain) was identified in a study of T cell responses to AZD1222 COVID-19 vaccine. The wider study: Samples with a second dose at about 4 or about 12 weeks were pooled together.

A note on this clone: Its target is not known.

Data came from immunoSEQ multiplex PCR; TCRdb stores just in-frame clones and leaves some out. The top ten clones hold roughly 1.7% of a sample with about 96,000 clones, about 88% of them seen once. Deletions cut 3 bases from V and 0 bases from J, with 6 bases between. This CDR3 spans 15 amino acids. Germline V gene data show CDR1 as LGHDT and CDR2 as YNNKEL (reference sequence). Overall study results and limits: The sample set comprised mostly white British donors with more females, and clonal diversity was possibly underestimated. Samples come after the peak T cell response, not at day 14. There were vaccine-associated CD4 TCRs across spike, dominant at 160-218 and 743-854.

The receptor's source is an adult in good health. The source was peripheral blood, collected on day 0 of AZD1222 vaccination. The chain carries TRBV3-1 (or the pseudogene TRBV3-2) and TRBJ2-6, with D tentatively TRBD1 (5 bases). This chain's CDR3 is CASSHDSSGANVLTF. CDR3 coding DNA: TGTGCCAGCAGCCACGACAGCTCTGGGGCCAACGTCCTGACTTTC.